This TCR beta chain was captured by sequencing in a study of T cell repertoires in cytomegalovirus infection. Study-level background: Both a matching HLA type and CMV infection were indicated by public TCR beta signatures.

Study-level findings and limits: HLA-C-restricted, CMV-specific TCR beta clonotypes were dominant ex vivo.

TCRdb itself ran the reads through MiXCR, one entry per CDR3 protein. The table shows about 830,000 distinct CDR3 sequences, with over 25% occurring only once. For this clonotype: Its antigen is as yet unknown.

V lost 1 base and J 11 bases, leaving 8 bases between the germline ends. The V gene's germline CDR1 is MGHRA and CDR2 YSYEKL. The CDR3 has 11 residues. This chain uses TRBV4-1 with TRBJ1-1; D gene unclear. This TCR was sampled from a human donor in good health (CMV status not recorded). Some clones in this sample may be carry-over from other donors' samples. The material sequenced was cultured CD8+ T cells from PBMCs, taken from culture after CMV antigen stimulation. Written as DNA, the CDR3 is TGCGCCAGCAGCCAAGGGACGGGGGCTTTCTTT. It translates to CASSQGTGAFF.